The rows below give T cell receptor beta chains drawn from one sample of a study of cytomegalovirus exposure and HLA in healthy donors. Assay: immunoSEQ multiplex PCR; the TCRdb copy retains only in-frame clones and omits some. The repertoire has 150,000 or so clones, about 84% of them found once; the top ten carry 5.5% to 6.5%. The material sequenced was PBMCs. These receptors all come from a woman in her thirties or forties in good health and CMV-seropositive. CDR3s include the opening cysteine and the closing phenylalanine or tryptophan. The D gene is left open where the match is weak. Clone size is shown for a subset of rows, as once, few, many or a class of expanded clone.

CDR3 protein: CASSITGLRNEKLFF
CDR3 DNA: TGCGCCAGCAGCATAACAGGGCTCCGAAATGAAAAACTGTTTTTT
D gene: NA
V gene: TRBV5-1
J gene: TRBJ1-4
CDR3 length: 15
clone size: once

CDR3 protein: CASSLEDLGETQYF
CDR3 DNA: TGTGCCAGCAGCCTTGAAGACCTCGGGGAGACCCAGTACTTC
D gene: NA
V gene: TRBV7-8
J gene: TRBJ2-5
CDR3 length: 14
clone size: NA

CDR3 protein: CASSKGTSGRALGSDTQYF
CDR3 DNA: TGCGCCAGCAGCAAAGGGACTAGCGGGAGGGCTCTAGGGTCAGATACGCAGTATTTT
D gene: TRBD2
V gene: TRBV5-1
J gene: TRBJ2-3
CDR3 length: 19
clone size: NA

CDR3 protein: CASTDSFQETQYF
CDR3 DNA: TGTGCCAGCACCGACAGTTTCCAAGAGACCCAGTACTTC
D gene: NA
V gene: TRBV7-9
J gene: TRBJ2-5
CDR3 length: 13
clone size: NA

CDR3 protein: CASSLDAGRVTDTQYF
CDR3 DNA: TGTGCCAGCAGCTTAGATGCCGGGAGGGTCACAGATACGCAGTATTTT
D gene: TRBD2
V gene: TRBV11-3
J gene: TRBJ2-3
CDR3 length: 16
clone size: NA

CDR3 protein: CASSTTANYGYTF
CDR3 DNA: TGTGCCAGCTCCACAACAGCTAACTATGGCTACACCTTC
D gene: NA
V gene: TRBV18
J gene: TRBJ1-2
CDR3 length: 13
clone size: NA

CDR3 protein: CASRQQGHNEQFF
CDR3 DNA: TGTGCCAGCAGACAACAGGGTCACAATGAGCAGTTCTTC
D gene: NA
V gene: TRBV11-1
J gene: TRBJ2-1
CDR3 length: 13
clone size: NA

CDR3 protein: CAISEPGLAGGSYEQYF
CDR3 DNA: TGTGCCATCAGTGAGCCGGGACTAGCGGGTGGTAGCTACGAGCAGTACTTC
D gene: TRBD2
V gene: TRBV10-3
J gene: TRBJ2-7
CDR3 length: 17
clone size: few

CDR3 protein: CASRKAGGTYTGELFF
CDR3 DNA: TGTGCCAGCAGGAAAGCGGGAGGGACTTACACCGGGGAGCTGTTTTTT
D gene: TRBD2
V gene: TRBV2
J gene: TRBJ2-2
CDR3 length: 16
clone size: NA

CDR3 protein: CASSLDRVERTEAFF
CDR3 DNA: TGCGCCAGCAGCTTAGACAGGGTAGAGCGCACTGAAGCTTTCTTT
D gene: TRBD1
V gene: TRBV5-1
J gene: TRBJ1-1
CDR3 length: 15
clone size: NA

CDR3 protein: CSVEEASYEQYF
CDR3 DNA: TGCAGCGTTGAAGAGGCTTCCTACGAGCAGTACTTC
D gene: NA
V gene: TRBV29-1
J gene: TRBJ2-7
CDR3 length: 12
clone size: NA

CDR3 protein: CASSQSIAATDTQYF
CDR3 DNA: TGTGCCAGCAGCCAATCGATAGCGGCCACAGATACGCAGTATTTT
D gene: NA
V gene: TRBV14
J gene: TRBJ2-3
CDR3 length: 15
clone size: NA

CDR3 protein: CASSLGGTRNEQFF
CDR3 DNA: TGTGCCAGCAGCTTGGGGGGTACTAGGAATGAGCAGTTCTTC
D gene: NA
V gene: TRBV11-3
J gene: TRBJ2-1
CDR3 length: 14
clone size: NA

CDR3 protein: CASSSRAGYTF
CDR3 DNA: TGTGCCAGCAGCTCCAGGGCTGGCTACACCTTC
D gene: NA
V gene: TRBV7-3
J gene: TRBJ1-2
CDR3 length: 11
clone size: NA

CDR3 protein: CASSPRGRSSYNEQFF
CDR3 DNA: TGTGCCAGCAGTCCCCGCGGCCGGAGCTCCTACAATGAGCAGTTCTTC
D gene: NA
V gene: TRBV2
J gene: TRBJ2-1
CDR3 length: 16
clone size: NA

CDR3 protein: CASSLSIGRRAPNTEAFF
CDR3 DNA: TGTGCCAGCAGTTTATCGATAGGTCGCAGGGCCCCGAACACTGAAGCTTTCTTT
D gene: NA
V gene: TRBV27
J gene: TRBJ1-1
CDR3 length: 18
clone size: NA

CDR3 protein: CASSEPGGAHRNEQFF
CDR3 DNA: TGTGCCAGCAGTGAACCGGGGGGGGCGCATCGGAATGAGCAGTTCTTC
D gene: TRBD2
V gene: TRBV25-1
J gene: TRBJ2-1
CDR3 length: 16
clone size: NA

CDR3 protein: CASSYSGQGSNQPQHF
CDR3 DNA: TGTGCCAGCAGTTACTCCGGACAGGGAAGCAATCAGCCCCAGCATTTT
D gene: TRBD1
V gene: TRBV6-6
J gene: TRBJ1-5
CDR3 length: 16
clone size: NA

CDR3 protein: CASSQGTGGYTF
CDR3 DNA: TGTGCCAGCAGCCAGGGAACCGGAGGCTACACCTTC
D gene: NA
V gene: TRBV6-5
J gene: TRBJ1-2
CDR3 length: 12
clone size: NA

CDR3 protein: CASSLDKGPENTEAFF
CDR3 DNA: TGTGCCAGCAGCTTAGATAAGGGGCCGGAGAACACTGAAGCTTTCTTT
D gene: NA
V gene: TRBV7-6
J gene: TRBJ1-1
CDR3 length: 16
clone size: NA

CDR3 protein: CAWGRSREGYTF
CDR3 DNA: TGTGCCTGGGGTAGGAGCAGGGAAGGCTACACCTTC
D gene: NA
V gene: TRBV30
J gene: TRBJ1-2
CDR3 length: 12
clone size: NA